What follows describes a single TCR beta chain. Its antigen is currently unknown. The data originate from a study of OX40 agonist ivuxolimab in advanced cancers. Background on the study: Patients with hepatocellular carcinoma, melanoma, renal cell or head and neck cancer made up the dose-escalation patients. At 82.7% male, the cohort had a mean age of 60 years, ranging from about 20 to 80. Study-wide findings and caveats: At 0.1-3.0 mg/kg, partial responders had clonal expansion among the lowest observed.

V gave up 0 bases and J gave up 4 bases, with 13 bases separating them. Germline assignment: CDR1 MDHEN and CDR2 SYDVKM. The CDR3 loop spans 16 amino acids. Repertoires were generated with immunoSEQ multiplex PCR, while TCRdb's copy carries only in-frame clones and drops some. Among roughly 70,000 clones listed, 82% were seen once. The clonotype comes from an adult with an advanced solid tumor such as melanoma, head and neck, liver or kidney cancer. The sample was CD4+ or CD8+ T cells sorted from blood, taken in a trial of the OX40 agonist ivuxolimab. This chain joins TRBV28 and TRBJ1-5; D is undetermined. The CDR3 DNA sequence: TGTGCCAGCAGTTTATGGAAGGGAGGGAGAAATCAGCCCCAGCATTTT. Amino acid sequence: CASSLWKGGRNQPQHF.